This entry lists 14 T cell receptor beta chains sequenced from one sample in a study of T cell clonality in common variable immunodeficiency (dated by TCRdb to between 2015 and 2017). Libraries were prepared through the immunoSEQ multiplex PCR assay. TCRdb re-hosts the immuneACCESS table, in-frame sequences only. Its copies lack some clones; in the studies checked, an unresolved V gene accounts for under half of them, and the cause for the rest is not known. For this sample the table reports around 21,000 clones, with no clone seen just once. Of the sample, over 6.5% falls within the top ten clones. These TCRs' antigens remain unknown. Overall study outcomes, separate from this receptor: Fewer deletions and N-nucleotide insertions were reportedly observed in CVID TCRbeta sequences, and highly modified clones with 13 or more V deletions were reportedly absent from CVID TCRbeta sequences.

The material sequenced was peripheral blood mononuclear cells. Receptors originate from a human donor with common variable immunodeficiency.

There are many counts of this clone. The read stops 3 residues short of the end of the CDR3; the missing end is completed from the germline J gene. V usage is TRBV2 and J usage is TRBJ2-1; 7 bases match TRBD2. CDR1 and CDR2 (germline): SNHLY, FYNNEI. The V segment lost 4 bases and the J segment 1 base; nucleotides outside the gene matches: 7. This CDR3 has 16 amino acids. Here the CDR3 reads CASSGSLGGSYNEQFF. CDR3 DNA, as far as it was read: TGTGCCAGCAGTGGATCTTTGGGGGGGTCCTACAATGAG.

This clone was detected many times. CDR3 sequence reads: CSAAPGQGANLIAKNIQYF. CDR3 DNA (partial): TGCAGTGCCGCTCCGGGACAGGGGGCGAACTTGATAGCCAAAAACATT. This chain joins TRBV20-1 and TRBJ2-4; 12 positions match TRBD1. Read data end 3 residues before the CDR3 end; the end is taken from the germline J gene. The CDR3 contains 19 residues. The V gene end was trimmed by 6 bases and the J gene end by 0 bases; junction bases not matched to a gene: 15. The germline CDR1 and CDR2 sequences are DFQATT and SNEGSKA (reference sequence).

This clone has ten or more counts. The chain's CDR3 is CASSSSGRGYEQYF. The CDR3 bases that were read are TGTGCCAGTAGTTCTAGCGGGAGAGGATACGAG. The rearrangement joins TRBV19 to TRBJ2-7; 10 bases are shared with TRBD2. The sequenced fragment ends 3 residues before the CDR3 boundary, so the rest is inferred from the germline J gene. This CDR3 comprises 14 residues. Germline V lookup: CDR1 LNHDA, CDR2 SQIVND (reference sequence). V was pared by 5 bases and J by 4 bases, with 5 bases of the junction left unmatched. The complete variable domain, with remaining parts taken from reference TRBV19 and TRBJ2-7, reads DGGITQSPKYLFRKEGQNVTLSCEQNLNHDAMYWYRQDPGQGLRLIYYSQIVNDFQKGDIAEGYSVSREKKESFPLTVTSAQKNPTAFYLCASSSSGRGYEQYFGPGTRLTVT.

This clone was counted many times. The read falls 3 residues short of the CDR3 end, and the missing part is taken from the germline J gene. The chain carries TRBV5-4 and TRBJ2-7, with 7 bases matching TRBD1. The length of the CDR3 is 15 residues. J was trimmed by 5 bases and V by 3 bases; bases with no gene match: 11. Germline V gives CDR1 SGHNT, CDR2 YYREEE (reference sequence). Incomplete CDR3 DNA: TGTGCCAGCAGCTCTACCTTAGACAGGGCCAACGAG. Translating gives CASSSTLDRANE. The whole CDR3 reads CASSSTLDRANEQYF. Full variable domain (outside the CDR3, taken from reference TRBV5-4 and TRBJ2-7): ETGVTQSPTHLIKTRGQQVTLRCSSQSGHNTVSWYQQALGQGPQFIFQYYREEENGRGNFPPRFSGLQFPNYSSELNVNALELDDSALYLCASSSTLDRANEQYFGPGTRLTVT.

The sample holds many counts of this clone. From the germline J gene comes the end of the CDR3, since the read stops 3 residues before it. The V gene is TRBV29-1, the J gene TRBJ2-1; 8 bases are shared with TRBD1. V dropped 1 base and J dropped 7; count of bases not matched to a gene: 15. The CDR3 loop spans 17 amino acids. Germline CDR1 reads SQVTM; CDR2 reads ANQGSEA. Incomplete CDR3 DNA: TGCAGCGTTGAAGCAATATTTGGACAGGGTTTTTTGAATGAG. It is translated as CSVEAIFGQGFLNE. From start to end, the CDR3 is CSVEAIFGQGFLNEQFF.

The sample holds many counts of this clone. The CDR3 goes on 3 residues after the read ends, and that part is filled in from the germline J gene. The chain combines TRBV10-3 with TRBJ2-3; 11 bases fit TRBD2. CDR1 and CDR2 (germline): ENHRY, SYGVKD. V lost 4 bases, J lost 3 bases, and 9 bases stayed unmatched. The CDR3 has 17 residues. CDR3 DNA (partial): TGTGCCATCAGTGGAATGGCCCTAGCGGGAGGAACAGATACG. It specifies CAISGMALAGGTDT. The whole CDR3 region reads CAISGMALAGGTDTQYF.

At least ten counts were recorded for this clone. The sequence runs out 3 residues before the end of the CDR3; the remainder is reconstructed from the germline J gene. This rearrangement joins TRBV2 to TRBJ1-5; the D gene is possibly TRBD1 (5 bases). V lost 2 bases to trimming and J lost 6 bases, with 11 bases between them. CDR1 is SNHLY and CDR2 is FYNNEI in the germline V gene. The CDR3 sequence is 14 residues long. CDR3 loop: CASSENQGSQPQHF. The sequenced CDR3 bases are TGTGCCAGCAGTGAAAACCAGGGAAGTCAGCCC.

This clone was counted ten times or more. The missing CDR3 end, 3 residues past where the read stops, is filled in from the germline J gene. The J gene is TRBJ2-7, the V gene TRBV7-3; tentatively, D is TRBD2 (6 bases). The CDR3 totals 15 residues. In germline, CDR1 is SGHTA, CDR2 FQGTGA. The V end was cut by 7 bases, the J end by 4 bases, with 20 bases between. Incomplete CDR3 DNA: TGTGCCAGCACCTCAAAGGGGCTAGCGATATACGAG. Translating gives CASTSKGLAIYE. The entire CDR3 is CASTSKGLAIYEQYF.

This clone was seen only a few times. The CDR3 end is not reached by the read, which stops 3 residues before it; the germline J gene fills it in. V and J are TRBV20-1 and TRBJ2-3, with TRBD2 as a possible D gene (6 bases). This CDR3 comprises 15 residues. The ends were cut back, 6 bases at V and 0 bases at J, with 16 bases in the middle. Germline values: CDR1 DFQATT, CDR2 SNEGSKA (reference sequence). The CDR3 here is CSAALALRSTDTQYF. CDR3 DNA (partial): TGCAGTGCCGCACTAGCCCTAAGGAGCACAGATACG.

In the case of this clone: From the germline J gene comes the end of the CDR3, since the read stops 3 residues before it. The J gene is TRBJ2-5, the V gene TRBV30; D gene uncertain. Germline assignment: CDR1 GTSNPN and CDR2 SVGIG (reference sequence). The CDR3 has 12 amino acids. Between the trimmed V and J ends, which lost 3 bases and 0 bases, there was a span of 5 bases. CDR3 DNA (partial): TGTGCCTGGAGCCGGGACCAAGAGACC. Its translation is CAWSRDQET. The whole CDR3 protein is CAWSRDQETQYF.

This clone was seen more than once but under ten times. CDR3 DNA (partial): TGTGCCAGCAGCCGGGACAGGGGGGACTTCAATGAG. Translated, it gives CASSRDRGDFNE. The entire CDR3 protein reads CASSRDRGDFNEQFF. The chain combines TRBV5-4 with TRBJ2-1, with TRBD1 matching 11 bases. The CDR3 end lies 3 residues beyond the end of the read and is filled in from the germline J gene. Germline V gives CDR1 SGHNT, CDR2 YYREEE (reference sequence). This CDR3 is 15 amino acids long. V was clipped by 4 bases and J by 6 bases; unmatched bases: 6.

This clone turned up a few times. The read gets to within 3 residues of the CDR3 end, and the germline J gene fills in the rest. J is TRBJ2-2 and V is TRBV6-2 or TRBV6-3; no clear D. This CDR3 spans 11 amino acids. The germline CDR1 and CDR2 sequences are MNHEY and SVGEGT. Trimming took off 6 bases at V and 7 bases at J, with 6 bases between the two ends. The part of the CDR3 DNA that was read is TGTGCCAGCAGGACAATCGGGGAG. It translates to CASRTIGE. The CDR3, in full, reads CASRTIGELFF.

This clone showed up just a few times. The read is 3 residues too short to cover the CDR3 end, so that end is filled in from the germline J gene. The rearrangement uses TRBV19 and TRBJ2-5, with 8 bases that match TRBD1. Germline V gene data show CDR1 as LNHDA and CDR2 as SQIVND (reference sequence). This CDR3 spans 15 amino acids. The trim removed 7 bases at V and 4 bases at J, leaving 11 bases unmatched. The CDR3 loop reads CASTSSGGASETQYF. The sequenced part of the CDR3 DNA is TGTGCCAGTACCTCCTCAGGGGGCGCCTCAGAGACC.

This clone was recorded a few times. The read halts 3 residues ahead of the CDR3 end, with the missing end drawn from the germline J gene. The V and J genes are TRBV2 and TRBJ1-2, with D possibly matching TRBD1 (5 bases). Trimming shortened V by 8 bases and J by 3 bases, and 7 bases separated the two germline ends. The CDR3 is 11 amino acids. Germline loops: CDR1 SNHLY, CDR2 FYNNEI. CDR3 loop: CASGTYYGYTF. The sequenced CDR3 bases are TGTGCCAGCGGGACTTACTATGGC.